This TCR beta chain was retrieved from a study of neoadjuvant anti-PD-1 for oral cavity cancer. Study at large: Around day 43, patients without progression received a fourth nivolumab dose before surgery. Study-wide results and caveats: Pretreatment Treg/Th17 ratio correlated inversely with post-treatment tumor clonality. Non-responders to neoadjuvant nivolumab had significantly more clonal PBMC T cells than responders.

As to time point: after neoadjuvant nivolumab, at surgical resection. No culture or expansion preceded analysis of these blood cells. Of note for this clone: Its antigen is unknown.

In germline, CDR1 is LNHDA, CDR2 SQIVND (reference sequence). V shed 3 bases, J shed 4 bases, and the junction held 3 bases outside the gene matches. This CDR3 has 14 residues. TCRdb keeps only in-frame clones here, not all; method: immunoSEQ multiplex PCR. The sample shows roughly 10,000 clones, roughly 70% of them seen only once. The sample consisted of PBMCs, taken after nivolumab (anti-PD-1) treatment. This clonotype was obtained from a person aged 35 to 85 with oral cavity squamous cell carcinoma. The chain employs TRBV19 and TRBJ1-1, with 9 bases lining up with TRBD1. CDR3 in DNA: TGTGCCAGTAGTATGACAGGGGGTGTCACTGAAGCTTTCTTT. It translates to CASSMTGGVTEAFF. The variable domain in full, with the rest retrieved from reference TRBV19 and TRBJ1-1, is DGGITQSPKYLFRKEGQNVTLSCEQNLNHDAMYWYRQDPGQGLRLIYYSQIVNDFQKGDIAEGYSVSREKKESFPLTVTSAQKNPTAFYLCASSMTGGVTEAFFGQGTRLTVV.